This T cell receptor (beta chain) comes out of a study of CD8 T cells in Susac syndrome. Broader study findings: Clonal expansion was present among Susac CD8+ cells. This expansion reached its peak in TEMRA cells and in active patients.

The CDR3 runs to 13 residues. The germline V gene encodes CDR1 LNHNV and CDR2 YYDKDF (reference sequence). Trimming removed 0 bases from V and 7 bases from J, with 9 bases in between. On this clonotype itself: Its antigen is unidentified.

With random hexamers, reverse transcription was performed on about 0.45 to 1 ug of RNA. The immunoSEQ assay covered 54 Vbeta and 13 Jbeta segments for CDR3. TCRdb redid the calling of the immunoSEQ multiplex PCR reads with MiXCR, one entry per CDR3 protein. The repertoire has about 110,000 distinct CDR3 sequences, approximately 95% of them found once; the top ten carry 0.4% to 0.5%. The receptor's source is a human donor with Susac syndrome. The V gene is TRBV15, the J gene TRBJ1-1; D call uncertain. The sequencing sample was made of CD8+ T cells from PBMCs. CDR3 protein: CATSRDRGVEAFF. In DNA form, the CDR3 reads TGTGCCACCAGCAGAGACCGCGGGGTTGAAGCTTTCTTT. Complete variable domain (other parts from reference TRBV15 and TRBJ1-1): DAMVIQNPRYQVTQFGKPVTLSCSQTLNHNVMYWYQQKSSQAPKLLFHYYDKDFNNEADTPDNFQSRRPNTSFCFLDIRSPGLGDTAMYLCATSRDRGVEAFFGQGTRLTVV.